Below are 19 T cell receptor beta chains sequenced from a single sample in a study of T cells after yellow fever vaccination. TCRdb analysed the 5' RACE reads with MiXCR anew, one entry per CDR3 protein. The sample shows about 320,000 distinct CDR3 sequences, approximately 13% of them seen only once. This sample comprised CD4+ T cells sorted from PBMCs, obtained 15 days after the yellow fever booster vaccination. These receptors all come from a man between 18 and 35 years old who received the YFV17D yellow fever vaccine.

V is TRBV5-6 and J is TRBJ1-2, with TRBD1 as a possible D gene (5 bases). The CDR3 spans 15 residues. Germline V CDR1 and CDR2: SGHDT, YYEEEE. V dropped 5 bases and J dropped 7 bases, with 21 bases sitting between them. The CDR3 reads CASRQNGAGQGGYTF. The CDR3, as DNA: TGTGCCAGCAGGCAGAATGGGGCAGGGCAGGGTGGCTACACCTTC.

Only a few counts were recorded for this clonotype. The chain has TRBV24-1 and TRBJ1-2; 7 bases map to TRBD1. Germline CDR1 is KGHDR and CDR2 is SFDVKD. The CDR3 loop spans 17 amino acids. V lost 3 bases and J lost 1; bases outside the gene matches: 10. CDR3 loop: CATSDGTPGQRNYGYTF. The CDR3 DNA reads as TGTGCCACCAGTGATGGAACCCCGGGACAGCGTAACTATGGCTACACCTTC.

CDR3 loop: CATSDFGGETQYF. The DNA for the CDR3 is TGTGCCACCAGTGATTTTGGGGGAGAGACCCAGTACTTC. The genes are TRBV24-1 and TRBJ2-5; D may match TRBD1 or TRBD2 (5 bases each). Germline V gene sequence: CDR1 KGHDR, CDR2 SFDVKD. The CDR3 sequence is 13 residues long. V was clipped by 1 base and J by 4 bases, with 6 bases between them.

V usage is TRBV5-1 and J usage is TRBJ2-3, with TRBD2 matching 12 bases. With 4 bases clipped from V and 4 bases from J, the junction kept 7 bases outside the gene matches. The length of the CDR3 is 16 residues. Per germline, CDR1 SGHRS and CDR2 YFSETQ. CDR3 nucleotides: TGCGCCAGCAGCCCACTAGCGGGGGGCGTGGCAGATACGCAGTATTTT. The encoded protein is CASSPLAGGVADTQYF.

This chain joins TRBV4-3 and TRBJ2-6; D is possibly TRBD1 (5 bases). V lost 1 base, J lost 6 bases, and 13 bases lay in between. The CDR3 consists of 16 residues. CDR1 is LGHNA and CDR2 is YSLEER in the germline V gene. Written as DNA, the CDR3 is TGCGCCAGCAGCCAAGCACGGACAACGCCGGCCAACGTCCTGACTTTC. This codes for CASSQARTTPANVLTF.

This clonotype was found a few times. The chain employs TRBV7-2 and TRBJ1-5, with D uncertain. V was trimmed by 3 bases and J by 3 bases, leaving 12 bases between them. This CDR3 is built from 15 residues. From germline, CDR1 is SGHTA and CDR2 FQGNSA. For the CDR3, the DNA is TGTGCCAGCAGCTTTGTTCGGCCACCCAATCAGCCCCAGCATTTT. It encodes CASSFVRPPNQPQHF.

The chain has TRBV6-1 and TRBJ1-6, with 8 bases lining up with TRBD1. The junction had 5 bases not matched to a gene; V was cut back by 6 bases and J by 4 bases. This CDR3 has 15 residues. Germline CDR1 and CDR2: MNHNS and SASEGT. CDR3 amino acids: CASRGDRPYNSPLHF. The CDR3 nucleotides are TGTGCCAGCAGAGGGGACAGGCCATATAATTCACCCCTCCACTTT.

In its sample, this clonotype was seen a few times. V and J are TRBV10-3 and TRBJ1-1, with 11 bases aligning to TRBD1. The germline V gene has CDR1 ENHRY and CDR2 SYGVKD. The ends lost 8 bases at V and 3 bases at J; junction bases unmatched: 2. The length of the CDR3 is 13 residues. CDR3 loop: CAIRDRGDTEAFF. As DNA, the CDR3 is TGTGCCATCCGGGACAGGGGGGACACTGAAGCTTTCTTT.

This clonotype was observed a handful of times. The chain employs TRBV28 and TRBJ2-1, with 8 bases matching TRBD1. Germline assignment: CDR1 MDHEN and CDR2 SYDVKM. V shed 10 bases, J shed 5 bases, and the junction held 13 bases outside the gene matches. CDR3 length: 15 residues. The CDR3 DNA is TGTGCCATCCAGGGCGCCGGACAGGGAAACAATGAGCAGTTCTTC. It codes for CAIQGAGQGNNEQFF. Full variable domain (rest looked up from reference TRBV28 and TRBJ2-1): DVKVTQSSRYLVKRTGEKVFLECVQDMDHENMFWYRQDPGLGLRLIYFSYDVKMKEKGDIPEGYSVSREKKERFSLILESASTNQTSMYLCAIQGAGQGNNEQFFGPGTRLTVL.

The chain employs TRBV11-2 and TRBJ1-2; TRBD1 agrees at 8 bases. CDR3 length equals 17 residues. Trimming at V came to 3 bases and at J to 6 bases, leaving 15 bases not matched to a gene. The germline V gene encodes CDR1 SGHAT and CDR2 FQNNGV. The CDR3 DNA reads TGTGCCAGCAGCTTCCCCACTGGGATCAGGGGGCAGGATGGCTACACCTTC. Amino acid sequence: CASSFPTGIRGQDGYTF.

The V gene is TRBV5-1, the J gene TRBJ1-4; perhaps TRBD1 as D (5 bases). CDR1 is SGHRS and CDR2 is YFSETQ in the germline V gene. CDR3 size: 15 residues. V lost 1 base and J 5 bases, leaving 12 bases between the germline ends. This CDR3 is CASSLQGVGNEKLFF. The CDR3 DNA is TGCGCCAGCAGCTTGCAAGGGGTCGGGAATGAAAAACTGTTTTTT. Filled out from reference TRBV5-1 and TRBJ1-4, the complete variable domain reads KAGVTQTPRYLIKTRGQQVTLSCSPISGHRSVSWYQQTPGQGLQFLFEYFSETQRNKGNFPGRFSGRQFSNSRSEMNVSTLELGDSALYLCASSLQGVGNEKLFFGSGTQLSVL.

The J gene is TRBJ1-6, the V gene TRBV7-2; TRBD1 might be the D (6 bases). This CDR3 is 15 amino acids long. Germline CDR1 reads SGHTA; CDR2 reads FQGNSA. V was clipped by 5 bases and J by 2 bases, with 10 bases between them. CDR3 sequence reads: CASSPGGTYNSPLHF. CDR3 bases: TGTGCCAGCAGCCCGGGGGGCACCTATAATTCACCCCTCCACTTT.

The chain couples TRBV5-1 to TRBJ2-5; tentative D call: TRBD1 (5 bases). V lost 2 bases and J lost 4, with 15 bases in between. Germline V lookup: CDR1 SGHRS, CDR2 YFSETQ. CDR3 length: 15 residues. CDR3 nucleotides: TGCGCCAGCAGCTTTAGGGGCATCTCCTCAGAGACCCAGTACTTC. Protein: CASSFRGISSETQYF.

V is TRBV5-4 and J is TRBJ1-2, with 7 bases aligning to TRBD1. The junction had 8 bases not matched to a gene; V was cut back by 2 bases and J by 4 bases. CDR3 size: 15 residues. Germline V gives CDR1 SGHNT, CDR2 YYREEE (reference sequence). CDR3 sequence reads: CASSLGGGSGYGYTF. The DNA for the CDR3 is TGTGCCAGCAGCTTAGGAGGGGGCTCAGGCTATGGCTACACCTTC.

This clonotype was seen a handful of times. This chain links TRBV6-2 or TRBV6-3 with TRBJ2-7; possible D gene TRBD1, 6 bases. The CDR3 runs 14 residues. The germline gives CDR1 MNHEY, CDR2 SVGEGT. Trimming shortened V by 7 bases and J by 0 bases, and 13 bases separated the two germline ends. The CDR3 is CASIDRFSSYEQYF. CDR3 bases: TGTGCCAGCATCGACAGGTTCAGCTCCTACGAGCAGTACTTC.

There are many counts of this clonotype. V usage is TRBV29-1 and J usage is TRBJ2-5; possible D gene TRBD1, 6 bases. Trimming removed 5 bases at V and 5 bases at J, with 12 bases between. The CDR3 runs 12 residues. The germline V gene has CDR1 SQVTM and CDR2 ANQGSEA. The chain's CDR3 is CSVTQGRETQYF. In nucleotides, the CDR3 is TGCAGCGTTACACAGGGTCGGGAGACCCAGTACTTC.

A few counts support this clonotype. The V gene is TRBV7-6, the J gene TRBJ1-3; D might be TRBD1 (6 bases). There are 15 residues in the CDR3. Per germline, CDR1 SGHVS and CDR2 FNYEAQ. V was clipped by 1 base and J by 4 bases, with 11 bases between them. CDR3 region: CASSLVGTTGNTIYF. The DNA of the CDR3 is TGTGCCAGCAGCTTAGTCGGGACAACCGGAAACACCATATATTTT.

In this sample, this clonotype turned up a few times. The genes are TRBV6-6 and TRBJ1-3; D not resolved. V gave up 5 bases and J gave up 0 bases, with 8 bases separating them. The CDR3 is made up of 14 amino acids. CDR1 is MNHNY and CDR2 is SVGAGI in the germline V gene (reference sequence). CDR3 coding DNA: TGTGCCAGCAGTCCCGTGCGCTCTGGAAACACCATATATTTT. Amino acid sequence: CASSPVRSGNTIYF.

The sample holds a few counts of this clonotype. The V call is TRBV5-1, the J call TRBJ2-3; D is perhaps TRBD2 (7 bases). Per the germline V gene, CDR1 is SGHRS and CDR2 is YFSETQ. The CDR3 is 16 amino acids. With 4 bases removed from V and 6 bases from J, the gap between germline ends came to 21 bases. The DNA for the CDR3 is TGCGCCAGCAGCCCCGGGGGTGGCGGGGGCAGGGATACGCAGTATTTT. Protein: CASSPGGGGGRDTQYF.